The 32 T cell receptor beta chains in this list originate from one sample, sequenced in a study of cytomegalovirus exposure and HLA in healthy donors. The PCR had 60 Vbeta and 13 Jbeta primers. The protocol was immunoSEQ multiplex PCR, while the TCRdb copy is restricted to in-frame clones and leaves out a portion. The data show under 120,000 clones, 60% to 75% seen once. The sequencing input was PBMCs. Receptors were obtained from a man in his forties in good health and CMV-seropositive.

V gene TRBV4-3 combines with J gene TRBJ2-3, with D perhaps TRBD2 (7 bases). V lost 0 bases and J lost 3, with 16 bases in between. This CDR3 is 17 amino acids long. CDR1 and CDR2 (germline): LGHNA, YSLEER. The CDR3 spells CASSQEGGGSRTDTQYF. The CDR3 DNA reads as TGCGCCAGCAGCCAAGAAGGGGGAGGGTCCCGGACAGATACGCAGTATTTT.

This clone has only a few counts. The J gene is TRBJ1-1, the V gene TRBV6-5, with 8 nucleotides matching TRBD1. The CDR3 contains 14 residues. V lost 6 bases and J lost 4; bases outside the gene matches: 7. The germline gives CDR1 MNHEY, CDR2 SVGAGI. Here the CDR3 DNA reads TGTGCCAGCAGCATTCCACAGGGGGTCACTGAAGCTTTCTTT. It is translated as CASSIPQGVTEAFF.

This CDR3 is CASSYNQNDEQFF. The DNA for the CDR3 is TGCGCCAGCAGCTATAACCAGAACGATGAGCAGTTCTTC. This chain connects TRBV5-1 to TRBJ2-1; D gene unclear. Trimming left V 3 bases short and J 8 bases short, with 12 bases between. Germline V gives CDR1 SGHRS, CDR2 YFSETQ. CDR3 length: 13 amino acids.

The V and J genes are TRBV13 and TRBJ2-3; 9 bases align to TRBD1. Germline-derived CDR1 and CDR2 are PRHDT and FYEKMQ (reference sequence). The length of the CDR3 is 18 residues. J was trimmed by 7 bases and V by 3 bases; bases with no gene match: 17. The CDR3 spells CASSFAQGAGANGYTQYF. CDR3 nucleotide sequence: TGTGCCAGCAGCTTTGCACAGGGGGCGGGCGCCAACGGGTATACGCAGTATTTT.

The V call is TRBV1, the J call TRBJ2-7; no DNA check was done on the table's D call, TRBD1. TRBV1 is an annotated pseudogene. The CDR3 is 15 residues long. CDR3 DNA: TGCACCAGCAGCCAAGATAGCAGGAGGGGGCACGAGCAGTACGTC. Its protein product is CTSSQDSRRGHEQYV.

This clone occurred once. The chain has TRBV14 and TRBJ2-3; D is unresolved. V was pared by 0 bases and J by 2 bases, with 12 bases between. The CDR3 length is 16 residues. The germline V gene has CDR1 SGHDN and CDR2 FVKESK. The CDR3 region is CASSQETRGYTDTQYF. CDR3 DNA sequence: TGTGCCAGCAGCCAAGAAACCCGAGGCTACACAGATACGCAGTATTTT. The entire variable domain, with the rest obtained from reference TRBV14 and TRBJ2-3, is as follows: EAGVTQFPSHSVIEKGQTVTLRCDPISGHDNLYWYRRVMGKEIKFLLHFVKESKQDESGMPNNRFLAERTGGTYSTLKVQPAELEDSGVYFCASSQETRGYTDTQYFGPGTRLTVL.

This sequence joins TRBV30 and TRBJ1-2; 7 nucleotides align to TRBD1. With 7 bases clipped from V and 4 bases from J, the junction kept 9 bases outside the gene matches. Germline CDR1 is GTSNPN and CDR2 is SVGIG (reference sequence). The CDR3 totals 13 residues. CDR3 loop: CASEGQSSYGYTF. As DNA, the CDR3 is TGTGCCTCAGAGGGACAGTCGAGCTATGGCTACACCTTC.

Only a few counts were recorded for this clone. The rearrangement joins TRBV7-2 to TRBJ2-5; D may be TRBD2 (5 bases). The CDR3 contains 14 residues. Germline CDR1 reads SGHTA; CDR2 reads FQGNSA. V was pared by 3 bases and J by 9 bases, with 17 bases between. CDR3 amino acids: CASSLFPGLDPQYF. The CDR3 coding sequence is TGTGCCAGCAGCTTGTTTCCCGGACTGGATCCCCAGTACTTC.

The chain recombines TRBV6-4 with TRBJ2-2; no reliable D call. The V and J ends lost 2 bases and 0 bases respectively, with 7 bases between them. CDR3 length: 15 residues. The V gene's germline CDR1 is MRHNA and CDR2 SNTAGT. CDR3 loop: CASSDHISNTGELFF. In nucleotides, the CDR3 is TGTGCCAGCAGTGACCACATTTCGAACACCGGGGAGCTGTTTTTT.

The V and J genes are TRBV5-1 and TRBJ2-2; the D gene is possibly TRBD1 (5 bases). V was clipped by 7 bases and J by 0 bases, with 13 bases between them. Germline V gives CDR1 SGHRS, CDR2 YFSETQ. This CDR3 spans 15 amino acids. The CDR3 nucleotides read TGCGCCAGCGGCTCGATACAGGCGAACACCGGGGAGCTGTTTTTT. Translating it yields CASGSIQANTGELFF.

The rearrangement joins TRBV2 to TRBJ2-5; D perhaps matches TRBD1 (6 bases). This CDR3 has 13 residues. Germline V gene sequence: CDR1 SNHLY, CDR2 FYNNEI. Trimming shortened V by 7 bases and J by 2 bases, and 11 bases separated the two germline ends. CDR3 in amino acids: CASKAGQQETQYF. CDR3 nucleotides: TGTGCCAGCAAAGCTGGACAGCAAGAGACCCAGTACTTC.

V and J are TRBV5-6 and TRBJ2-2, with 9 bases that match TRBD1. Germline assignment: CDR1 SGHDT and CDR2 YYEEEE. Germline trimming cut 1 base from V and 2 bases from J; bases unmatched to any gene: 3. The CDR3 has 16 residues. The DNA of the CDR3 is TGTGCCAGCAGCTTGTGGGACAGGGCAAACACCGGGGAGCTGTTTTTT. Translation gives CASSLWDRANTGELFF.

V usage is TRBV7-9 and J usage is TRBJ2-1, with 11 bases that match TRBD1. The germline V gene has CDR1 SEHNR and CDR2 FQNEAQ (reference sequence). CDR3 length equals 16 residues. The V segment lost 6 bases and the J segment 3 bases; nucleotides outside the gene matches: 7. The CDR3 sequence is CASSPRDRGNYNEQFF. Here the CDR3 DNA reads TGTGCCAGCAGTCCTCGGGACAGGGGGAACTACAATGAGCAGTTCTTC. Supplemented by reference TRBV7-9 and TRBJ2-1, the full variable domain reads DTGVSQNPRHKITKRGQNVTFRCDPISEHNRLYWYRQTLGQGPEFLTYFQNEAQLEKSRLLSDRFSAERPKGSFSTLEIQRTEQGDSAMYLCASSPRDRGNYNEQFFGPGTRLTVL.

This clone has just a few counts. The J gene is TRBJ2-5, the V gene TRBV7-6; 7 nucleotides align to TRBD1. The V gene end was trimmed by 5 bases and the J gene end by 4 bases; junction bases not matched to a gene: 4. The length of the CDR3 is 13 residues. Germline V gene sequence: CDR1 SGHVS, CDR2 FNYEAQ. The CDR3 coding sequence is TGTGCCAGCAGCAGATACAGGGGAGAGACCCAGTACTTC. It encodes CASSRYRGETQYF.

The chain couples TRBV18 to TRBJ2-7; D uncertain. V lost 4 bases and J lost 0, with 10 bases in between. The CDR3 contains 14 residues. Looked up from germline, CDR1 is KGHSH and CDR2 is LQKENI. This CDR3 is CASSLSTDSYEQYV. The CDR3 DNA follows: TGTGCCAGCTCACTAAGCACTGACTCCTACGAGCAGTACGTC.

The V gene is TRBV13, the J gene TRBJ2-5; 8 nucleotides align to TRBD2. CDR1 and CDR2 from the germline V gene are PRHDT and FYEKMQ (reference sequence). The length of the CDR3 is 15 residues. V lost 3 bases to trimming and J lost 5 bases; unmatched junction nucleotides: 8. The CDR3 DNA is TGTGCCAGCAGCTTTCACGCGGGGGGAGGGGAGACCCAGTACTTC. The encoded protein is CASSFHAGGGETQYF.

This clone was counted a few times. The rearrangement joins TRBV7-3 to TRBJ1-1; D remains ambiguous. V was cut by 2 bases and J by 1 base, with 5 bases left in between. CDR3 length: 13 amino acids. CDR1 is SGHTA and CDR2 is FQGTGA in the germline V gene. The DNA of the CDR3 is TGTGCCAGCAGCTTATCAGAGAACACTGAAGCTTTCTTT. Protein sequence: CASSLSENTEAFF.

This chain connects TRBV19 to TRBJ1-2; 7 nucleotides agree with TRBD1. The length of the CDR3 is 14 residues. Looked up from germline, CDR1 is LNHDA and CDR2 is SQIVND (reference sequence). The J segment lost 8 bases and the V segment lost 7 bases, leaving 13 bases of the junction unmatched. The CDR3 sequence is CASTQRQGSKGYTF. In DNA, the CDR3 is TGTGCCAGTACTCAACGACAGGGCAGTAAGGGCTACACCTTC.

The rearrangement joins TRBV10-1 to TRBJ1-3; D ambiguous. CDR3 length: 15 residues. Trimming took off 0 bases at V and 4 bases at J, with 10 bases between the two ends. Germline V lookup: CDR1 WNHNN, CDR2 SYGVQD (reference sequence). The CDR3 is CASSESGGRGNTIYF. CDR3 in DNA: TGCGCCAGCAGTGAGTCCGGTGGTCGGGGAAACACCATATATTTT.

V is TRBV14 and J is TRBJ2-1; 14 bases line up with TRBD2. Per the germline V gene, CDR1 is SGHDN and CDR2 is FVKESK. The CDR3 contains 17 residues. V gave up 3 bases and J gave up 7 bases; unmatched junction bases: 8. CDR3 amino acids: CASSQLPGLAGDNEQFF. The CDR3 DNA is TGTGCCAGCAGCCAGTTGCCGGGACTAGCGGGAGATAATGAGCAGTTCTTC.

This clone came up a few times. CDR3 coding DNA: TGTGCCAGCAGCCGTTCTATGAACACTGAAGCTTTCTTT. Its translation is CASSRSMNTEAFF. The chain has TRBV7-2 and TRBJ1-1, with D unclear. The germline V gene has CDR1 SGHTA and CDR2 FQGNSA. This CDR3 comprises 13 residues. Trimming took 5 bases from V and 0 from J, leaving 7 bases between them.

As concerns this clone: The junction shows a germline mismatch at one end, possibly a read error. The chain employs TRBV7-9 and TRBJ2-1, with D hard to call. The CDR3 spans 12 residues. CDR1 is SEHNR, CDR2 FQNEAQ, per germline (reference sequence). The CDR3 DNA is TGTTCCAGCAGCCCCGACTCCAATGAGCAGTTCTTC. Translation gives CSSSPDSNEQFF.

The rearrangement uses TRBV4-1 and TRBJ2-3; 8 nucleotides agree with TRBD2. Per the germline V gene, CDR1 is MGHRA and CDR2 is YSYEKL. J lost 2 bases, V lost 1 base, and 14 bases had no gene match. The CDR3 is made up of 19 amino acids. The CDR3 protein is CASSQGIRSGSFATDTQYF. The CDR3 region has the DNA TGCGCCAGCAGCCAAGGTATCCGGAGCGGGAGTTTTGCCACAGATACGCAGTATTTT.

This clone showed up just a few times. The V gene is TRBV5-1, the J gene TRBJ1-1, with D possibly matching TRBD1 (6 bases). Trimming cost V 0 bases and J 1 base, with 10 bases left between them. The CDR3 has 15 residues. Germline loops: CDR1 SGHRS, CDR2 YFSETQ. For the CDR3, the DNA is TGCGCCAGCAGCTTGGAGGGACACCCGAACACTGAAGCTTTCTTT. It codes for CASSLEGHPNTEAFF.

The chain combines TRBV1 with TRBJ2-7; the table's D call, TRBD2, was not checked against the DNA. TRBV1 is a documented pseudogene. There are 13 residues in the CDR3. The CDR3 region is CTSSRTSSYEQYF. The CDR3 region has the DNA TGCACCAGCAGCCGTACTAGTTCGTACGAGCAGTACTTC.

This clone was seen just once. V and J are TRBV5-4 and TRBJ2-1, with 7 bases lining up with TRBD2. Germline loops: CDR1 SGHNT, CDR2 YYREEE (reference sequence). This CDR3 is 16 amino acids long. V was clipped by 4 bases and J by 8 bases; unmatched bases: 15. The CDR3 is CASSLGLAAAGHEQFF. The CDR3 nucleotides read TGTGCCAGCAGCCTGGGGCTAGCGGCCGCCGGGCATGAGCAGTTCTTC. Based on the CDR3 plus reference TRBV5-4 and TRBJ2-1, the full variable domain is ETGVTQSPTHLIKTRGQQVTLRCSSQSGHNTVSWYQQALGQGPQFIFQYYREEENGRGNFPPRFSGLQFPNYSSELNVNALELDDSALYLCASSLGLAAAGHEQFFGPGTRLTVL.

V is TRBV5-1 and J is TRBJ1-2; tentatively, D is TRBD1 (6 bases). V was pared by 3 bases and J by 4 bases, with 7 bases between. The CDR3 has 12 residues. Germline assignment: CDR1 SGHRS and CDR2 YFSETQ. DNA of the CDR3: TGCGCCAGCAGCTGGGACACCTATGGCTACACCTTC. Its translation is CASSWDTYGYTF.

The J gene is TRBJ1-1, the V gene TRBV5-1, with D unclear. The ends were cut back, 4 bases at V and 1 base at J, with 11 bases in the middle. The V gene's germline CDR1 is SGHRS and CDR2 YFSETQ. This CDR3 has 14 amino acids. The CDR3 DNA sequence: TGCGCCAGCAGCGTTCGGGAGGGGAACACTGAAGCTTTCTTT. This translates into CASSVREGNTEAFF.

This sequence joins TRBV19 and TRBJ2-3; 7 bases are shared with TRBD2. CDR1 and CDR2 from the germline V gene are LNHDA and SQIVND (reference sequence). The V gene end was trimmed by 7 bases and the J gene end by 1 base; junction bases not matched to a gene: 2. CDR3 size: 13 residues. The CDR3 loop reads CASMLAGTDTQYF. The CDR3, as DNA: TGTGCCAGTATGCTAGCGGGCACAGATACGCAGTATTTT.

The rearrangement joins TRBV7-9 to TRBJ2-7; D may be TRBD1 (5 bases). V lost 11 bases, J lost 2 bases, and 10 bases lay in between. The CDR3 runs to 11 residues. CDR1 and CDR2 (germline): SEHNR, FQNEAQ (reference sequence). This CDR3 reads CASQGPYEQYF. The CDR3 nucleotides read TGTGCCTCCCAGGGCCCCTACGAGCAGTACTTC.

This chain joins TRBV7-9 and TRBJ2-3; D is perhaps TRBD2 (6 bases). CDR1 SEHNR and CDR2 FQNEAQ come from the germline V gene (reference sequence). This CDR3 spans 14 amino acids. The ends were cut back, 1 base at V and 5 bases at J, with 10 bases in the middle. The CDR3 bases are TGTGCCAGCAGCTTAGGGGGAGGAGGAGATACGCAGTATTTT. Amino acid sequence: CASSLGGGGDTQYF. Variable domain in full (rest from reference TRBV7-9 and TRBJ2-3): DTGVSQNPRHKITKRGQNVTFRCDPISEHNRLYWYRQTLGQGPEFLTYFQNEAQLEKSRLLSDRFSAERPKGSFSTLEIQRTEQGDSAMYLCASSLGGGGDTQYFGPGTRLTVL.

This clone has just a few counts. The chain combines TRBV6-1 with TRBJ1-1; 7 positions match TRBD1. Germline V gene sequence: CDR1 MNHNS, CDR2 SASEGT. The CDR3 totals 14 residues. V dropped 5 bases and J dropped 3; count of bases not matched to a gene: 6. The CDR3 coding sequence is TGTGCCAGCAGTAGACAGGGATTAGACACTGAAGCTTTCTTT. Its protein product is CASSRQGLDTEAFF.